This T cell receptor (beta chain) derives from a study of cytomegalovirus exposure and HLA in healthy donors. The protocol was immunoSEQ multiplex PCR, while the TCRdb copy is restricted to in-frame clones and leaves out a portion. The sample shows roughly 50,000 clones, roughly 93% of them seen only once. The CDR3 runs to 17 residues. V lost 1 base, J lost 6 bases, and 13 bases stayed unmatched. The germline CDR1 and CDR2 sequences are LGHNA and YSLEER. The TCR sequence derives from a woman aged 18 to 35 in good health and CMV-seropositive. What was sequenced was PBMCs. The V call is TRBV4-3, the J call TRBJ2-3, with 7 bases fitting TRBD2. CDR3 nucleotides: TGCGCCAGCAGCCAAGCTCAAGGGAGGGTAGAGTTGGATACGCAGTATTTT. Translated: CASSQAQGRVELDTQYF.